These T cell receptor beta chains were read from a single sample in a study of blood T cells in healthy people across ages. TCRdb reprocessed the 5' RACE reads with MiXCR, giving one entry per CDR3 protein. There are roughly 1,700,000 distinct CDR3 sequences in the sample; 28% occur only once, and roughly 8.2% lies in the top ten. The source material was blood. The receptor set was obtained from a woman in her thirties in good health. CDR3s include the opening cysteine and the closing phenylalanine or tryptophan. Each record gives: V gene, J gene, CDR3 length, D gene, CDR3 protein. A D gene is named only where the DNA matches it firmly.

V gene: TRBV7-2
J gene: TRBJ2-1
CDR3 length: 14
D gene: .
CDR3 protein: CASSPGRLTGEQFF

V gene: TRBV24-1
J gene: TRBJ1-2
CDR3 length: 11
D gene: .
CDR3 protein: CATSAGRSYTF

V gene: TRBV4-1
J gene: TRBJ2-5
CDR3 length: 13
D gene: .
CDR3 protein: CASSWGLLETQYF

V gene: TRBV9
J gene: TRBJ1-6
CDR3 length: 17
D gene: TRBD1
CDR3 protein: CAGSAKDRGSYNSPLHF

V gene: TRBV24-1
J gene: TRBJ2-3
CDR3 length: 16
D gene: .
CDR3 protein: CATSDLGRAGTDTQYF

V gene: TRBV4-3
J gene: TRBJ2-7
CDR3 length: 17
D gene: .
CDR3 protein: CASSQGVTRDGSYEQYF

V gene: TRBV12-3/TRBV12-4
J gene: TRBJ2-2
CDR3 length: 14
D gene: .
CDR3 protein: CASSLWANTGELFF

V gene: TRBV5-6
J gene: TRBJ2-1
CDR3 length: 12
D gene: .
CDR3 protein: CASSLVMDEQFF

V gene: TRBV20-1
J gene: TRBJ2-1
CDR3 length: 13
D gene: TRBD1
CDR3 protein: CSANRDRGRGQFF

V gene: TRBV18
J gene: TRBJ2-7
CDR3 length: 12
D gene: .
CDR3 protein: CASSSQRDEQYF

V gene: TRBV28
J gene: TRBJ2-7
CDR3 length: 14
D gene: .
CDR3 protein: CASSFGGIDYEQYF

V gene: TRBV12-3/TRBV12-4
J gene: TRBJ2-7
CDR3 length: 14
D gene: .
CDR3 protein: CASSTTGRSDEQYF

V gene: TRBV6-2/TRBV6-3
J gene: TRBJ2-5
CDR3 length: 11
D gene: .
CDR3 protein: CVSTRQETQYF

V gene: TRBV12-3/TRBV12-4
J gene: TRBJ1-5
CDR3 length: 16
D gene: .
CDR3 protein: CASNSGYSGSNQPQHF

V gene: TRBV4-3
J gene: TRBJ2-1
CDR3 length: 13
D gene: .
CDR3 protein: CASSQGRETEQFF

V gene: TRBV24-1
J gene: TRBJ2-7
CDR3 length: 14
D gene: TRBD2
CDR3 protein: CATTAIGGGYEQYF

V gene: TRBV20-1
J gene: TRBJ1-1
CDR3 length: 12
D gene: .
CDR3 protein: CSAPDRNTEAFF

V gene: TRBV6-1
J gene: TRBJ2-4
CDR3 length: 18
D gene: TRBD2
CDR3 protein: CASSQSLAGALAKNIQYF

V gene: TRBV2
J gene: TRBJ2-1
CDR3 length: 15
D gene: .
CDR3 protein: CASSEGGASRETQFF

V gene: TRBV20-1
J gene: TRBJ1-2
CDR3 length: 14
D gene: TRBD1
CDR3 protein: CSAIGAGTGDGYTF

V gene: TRBV5-1
J gene: TRBJ1-1
CDR3 length: 14
D gene: .
CDR3 protein: CASSLGHPNTEAFF

V gene: TRBV15
J gene: TRBJ2-3
CDR3 length: 14
D gene: .
CDR3 protein: CATSSRRETDTQYF

V gene: TRBV4-1
J gene: TRBJ2-3
CDR3 length: 15
D gene: .
CDR3 protein: CASSQAWDYTDTQYF

V gene: TRBV7-2
J gene: TRBJ1-2
CDR3 length: 13
D gene: .
CDR3 protein: CASSLSGRPGYTF

V gene: TRBV12-3/TRBV12-4
J gene: TRBJ1-3
CDR3 length: 13
D gene: .
CDR3 protein: CASSRQPRGTIYF

V gene: TRBV7-2
J gene: TRBJ2-3
CDR3 length: 16
D gene: .
CDR3 protein: CASSLASQAGTDTQYF

V gene: TRBV6-2/TRBV6-3
J gene: TRBJ2-1
CDR3 length: 16
D gene: TRBD2
CDR3 protein: CATKRPSGAIYNEQFF

V gene: TRBV4-1
J gene: TRBJ1-1
CDR3 length: 14
D gene: .
CDR3 protein: CASNTLGENTEAFF

V gene: TRBV15
J gene: TRBJ1-5
CDR3 length: 16
D gene: .
CDR3 protein: CATTRDKPRGDQPQHF

V gene: TRBV5-1
J gene: TRBJ2-7
CDR3 length: 14
D gene: .
CDR3 protein: CASSLWETSYEQYF

V gene: TRBV6-5
J gene: TRBJ2-7
CDR3 length: 12
D gene: TRBD1
CDR3 protein: CATGQGGYEQYF

V gene: TRBV20-1
J gene: TRBJ2-1
CDR3 length: 18
D gene: TRBD2
CDR3 protein: CSATGTSGGLKGFNEQFF

V gene: TRBV20-1
J gene: TRBJ1-2
CDR3 length: 11
D gene: .
CDR3 protein: CSADQPGGYTF

V gene: TRBV12-3/TRBV12-4
J gene: TRBJ1-1
CDR3 length: 15
D gene: .
CDR3 protein: CASILQTRGTTEAFF

V gene: TRBV4-3
J gene: TRBJ2-7
CDR3 length: 14
D gene: TRBD1
CDR3 protein: CASSRTGASYEQYF

V gene: TRBV14
J gene: TRBJ1-1
CDR3 length: 14
D gene: .
CDR3 protein: CASSPILMNTEAFF

V gene: TRBV9
J gene: TRBJ2-7
CDR3 length: 13
D gene: .
CDR3 protein: CASSVASEGEQYF

V gene: TRBV5-1
J gene: TRBJ2-7
CDR3 length: 15
D gene: TRBD1
CDR3 protein: CASSPRTGSFYEQYF

V gene: TRBV7-9
J gene: TRBJ2-5
CDR3 length: 13
D gene: .
CDR3 protein: CASSKQGKETQYF

V gene: TRBV7-8
J gene: TRBJ2-7
CDR3 length: 16
D gene: .
CDR3 protein: CASSLPYGLGRYEQYF

V gene: TRBV12-3/TRBV12-4
J gene: .
CDR3 length: 13
D gene: .
CDR3 protein: CASSDTGKETQYF

V gene: TRBV7-8
J gene: TRBJ2-2
CDR3 length: 12
D gene: .
CDR3 protein: CACQRHTGELFF

V gene: TRBV20-1
J gene: TRBJ2-7
CDR3 length: 13
D gene: TRBD1
CDR3 protein: CSAPPDRIDEQYF

V gene: TRBV18
J gene: TRBJ1-2
CDR3 length: 14
D gene: .
CDR3 protein: CASSPPERLGGYTF

V gene: TRBV3-1
J gene: TRBJ2-7
CDR3 length: 13
D gene: .
CDR3 protein: CASSQDQRDEQYF

V gene: TRBV5-6
J gene: TRBJ1-2
CDR3 length: 15
D gene: .
CDR3 protein: CASSLARSVNYGYTF

V gene: TRBV20-1
J gene: TRBJ2-7
CDR3 length: 14
D gene: TRBD1
CDR3 protein: CSASGTGKSYEQYF

V gene: TRBV7-6
J gene: TRBJ2-2
CDR3 length: 14
D gene: TRBD2
CDR3 protein: CASSSSGARGELFF

V gene: TRBV20-1
J gene: TRBJ1-2
CDR3 length: 15
D gene: .
CDR3 protein: CSAPLAQASAYGYTF

V gene: TRBV10-3
J gene: TRBJ2-1
CDR3 length: 15
D gene: .
CDR3 protein: CTILRRASSYNEQFF

V gene: TRBV12-3/TRBV12-4
J gene: TRBJ1-2
CDR3 length: 14
D gene: .
CDR3 protein: CAGSPMTERRGYTF

V gene: TRBV5-6
J gene: TRBJ2-7
CDR3 length: 14
D gene: TRBD1
CDR3 protein: CASSCRQGAWEQYF

V gene: TRBV20-1
J gene: TRBJ2-7
CDR3 length: 15
D gene: .
CDR3 protein: CSARDPRGYYYEQYF

V gene: TRBV12-3/TRBV12-4
J gene: TRBJ1-2
CDR3 length: 13
D gene: .
CDR3 protein: CASSLTVPEGYTF

V gene: TRBV24-1
J gene: TRBJ2-1
CDR3 length: 14
D gene: .
CDR3 protein: CATSDGATYNGQFF

V gene: TRBV29-1
J gene: TRBJ2-1
CDR3 length: 14
D gene: TRBD2
CDR3 protein: CSVTGTSGNNEQFF

V gene: TRBV7-6
J gene: TRBJ2-2
CDR3 length: 15
D gene: TRBD1
CDR3 protein: CASSLEGQSTGELFF

V gene: TRBV6-5
J gene: TRBJ2-7
CDR3 length: 10
D gene: .
CDR3 protein: CASGRFEQYF

V gene: TRBV4-3
J gene: TRBJ2-1
CDR3 length: 15
D gene: .
CDR3 protein: CASSQHVIAYNEQFF